The 29 T cell receptor beta chains given below trace back to one sample, sequenced in a study of technical replicates of blood from several donors. The protocol was immunoSEQ multiplex PCR, while the TCRdb copy is restricted to in-frame clones and leaves out a portion. The table lists 65,000 to 95,000 clones, over 80% of them singletons. The source material was T cells isolated from PBMCs. The receptors derive from a human donor in good health.

The chain couples TRBV10-2 to TRBJ2-5, with D unresolved. The CDR3 runs to 13 residues. The ends were cut back, 4 bases at V and 2 bases at J, with 8 bases in the middle. The germline V gene encodes CDR1 WSHSY and CDR2 SAAADI. The CDR3 nucleotides read TGCGCCAGCAGTGCCCCTCTACAAGAGACCCAGTACTTC. Translated: CASSAPLQETQYF.

The chain joins TRBV7-3 to TRBJ2-1; TRBD2 matches 14 bases. In germline, CDR1 is SGHTA, CDR2 FQGTGA. V trimming: 5 bases; J trimming: 10 bases; junction bases outside the gene matches: 4. The CDR3 is made up of 14 amino acids. The DNA for the CDR3 is TGTGCCAGCAGCCATGGACTAGCGGGGGGAGAGCAGTTCTTC. Amino acid sequence: CASSHGLAGGEQFF.

The chain carries TRBV19 and TRBJ2-3; 10 nucleotides agree with TRBD1. This CDR3 is built from 13 residues. Per the germline V gene, CDR1 is LNHDA and CDR2 is SQIVND (reference sequence). Trimming at V came to 6 bases and at J to 4 bases, leaving 1 base not matched to a gene. This CDR3 reads CASSGTGADTQYF. The CDR3 DNA sequence: TGTGCCAGTAGCGGGACAGGGGCAGATACGCAGTATTTT.

This chain links TRBV11-1 with TRBJ2-3, with D tentatively TRBD2 (5 bases). Germline values: CDR1 SGHAT, CDR2 FQDESV (reference sequence). The CDR3 totals 14 residues. The V end lost 2 bases, the J end lost 3 bases, and 9 bases lay between the germline ends. CDR3 protein: CASSLRPGTDTQYF. Written as DNA, the CDR3 is TGTGCCAGCAGCTTACGTCCGGGGACAGATACGCAGTATTTT.

This clone is a singleton in its sample. The chain joins TRBV7-6 to TRBJ2-2; D gene uncertain. V was cut by 1 base and J by 5 bases, with 5 bases left in between. The CDR3 is made up of 13 amino acids. The germline gives CDR1 SGHVS, CDR2 FNYEAQ. This CDR3 reads CASSLGYTGELFF. The CDR3 DNA sequence: TGTGCCAGCAGCTTAGGCTATACCGGGGAGCTGTTTTTT. The full variable domain, with the rest looked up from reference TRBV7-6 and TRBJ2-2, is GAGVSQSPRYKVTKRGQDVALRCDPISGHVSLYWYRQALGQGPEFLTYFNYEAQQDKSGLPNDRFSAERPEGSISTLTIQRTEQRDSAMYRCASSLGYTGELFFGEGSRLTVL.

This clone was observed once. The chain couples TRBV19 to TRBJ1-1; D gene uncertain. V was trimmed by 1 base and J by 7 bases, leaving 7 bases between them. This CDR3 contains 12 residues. Looked up from germline, CDR1 is LNHDA and CDR2 is SQIVND (reference sequence). CDR3 nucleotides: TGTGCCAGTAGTATAGGGCAGCGTGAAGCTTTCTTT. Amino acids: CASSIGQREAFF.

The chain links TRBV6-5 to TRBJ2-2; 8 nucleotides line up with TRBD1. The CDR3 totals 15 residues. Germline V lookup: CDR1 MNHEY, CDR2 SVGAGI. V gave up 6 bases and J gave up 1 base; unmatched junction bases: 4. The CDR3 loop reads CASSIRGLNTGELFF. As DNA, the CDR3 is TGTGCCAGCAGCATCAGGGGGCTGAACACCGGGGAGCTGTTTTTT.

V and J are TRBV6-1 and TRBJ1-2, with D possibly TRBD1 on 6 matching bases. Per germline, CDR1 MNHNS and CDR2 SASEGT. Deletions cut 0 bases from V and 2 bases from J, with 10 bases between. The CDR3 contains 15 residues. CDR3 residues: CASSEAGHRNYGYTF. For the CDR3, the DNA is TGTGCCAGCAGTGAAGCGGGACACCGCAACTATGGCTACACCTTC.

This chain uses TRBV6-5 with TRBJ1-5; 8 bases agree with TRBD1. V shed 2 bases, J shed 6 bases, and the junction held 6 bases outside the gene matches. Germline assignment: CDR1 MNHEY and CDR2 SVGAGI. The length of the CDR3 is 15 residues. CDR3 nucleotides: TGTGCCAGCAGTTACGGGGCAGGACAGGGTCAGCCCCAGCATTTT. It encodes CASSYGAGQGQPQHF.

Concerning this clone itself: The sample has other DNA sequences that encode this CDR3 too. The chain links TRBV2 to TRBJ2-7; no clear D gene. This CDR3 comprises 11 residues. V dropped 5 bases and J dropped 3 bases, with 5 bases sitting between them. In germline, CDR1 is SNHLY, CDR2 FYNNEI. The CDR3 protein is CASSPVYEQYF. The CDR3 nucleotides are TGTGCCAGCAGTCCAGTCTACGAGCAGTACTTC.

The CDR3 DNA follows: TGTGCCAGCAGCCATTCAACGGGACAGGCCTATAGCAATCAGCCCCAGCATTTT. Translating gives CASSHSTGQAYSNQPQHF. The rearrangement links TRBV7-9 to TRBJ1-5, with 8 bases lining up with TRBD1. CDR1 and CDR2 from the germline V gene are SEHNR and FQNEAQ (reference sequence). CDR3 length: 18 residues. With 5 bases clipped from V and 0 bases from J, the junction kept 12 bases outside the gene matches.

This clone was detected once. The V call is TRBV2, the J call TRBJ1-1; possibly TRBD1 for D (5 bases). Trimming took off 2 bases at V and 11 bases at J, with 9 bases between the two ends. The germline V gene encodes CDR1 SNHLY and CDR2 FYNNEI. The CDR3 runs to 11 residues. The CDR3 nucleotides are TGTGCCAGCAGTGAATACGGGGGGGCTTTCTTT. Its protein product is CASSEYGGAFF.

The gene calls are TRBV10-3 and TRBJ2-2, with 11 bases identical to TRBD2. This CDR3 spans 17 amino acids. Looked up from germline, CDR1 is ENHRY and CDR2 is SYGVKD. V gave up 4 bases and J gave up 4 bases; unmatched junction bases: 8. CDR3 in amino acids: CAISALAGGTGTGELFF. CDR3 nucleotides: TGTGCCATCAGTGCCCTAGCGGGGGGTACGGGCACCGGGGAGCTGTTTTTT.

The chain employs TRBV6-6 and TRBJ1-2, with a possible D match to TRBD1 (6 bases). The CDR3 spans 14 residues. Trimming stripped 0 bases from V and 8 bases from J, with 13 bases between. Germline CDR1 is MNHNY and CDR2 is SVGAGI (reference sequence). CDR3 nucleotides: TGTGCCAGCAGTTACTCGAGTACGACAGGCGGCTACACCTTC. Translating it yields CASSYSSTTGGYTF.

This rearrangement joins TRBV28 to TRBJ1-6, with TRBD1 as a possible D gene (6 bases). Germline V lookup: CDR1 MDHEN, CDR2 SYDVKM. The CDR3 sequence is 13 residues long. V lost 4 bases and J lost 10, with 11 bases in between. The CDR3 DNA reads TGTGCCAGCAGTTCTACAGGGACGTCACCCCTCCACTTT. Protein product: CASSSTGTSPLHF.

The chain uses TRBV6-5 and TRBJ1-4; unclear D gene. Germline CDR1 is MNHEY and CDR2 is SVGAGI. V lost 2 bases and J lost 7, with 14 bases in between. The CDR3 is made up of 15 amino acids. The CDR3 protein is CASSYNADSGEKLFF. The CDR3, as DNA: TGTGCCAGCAGTTACAATGCGGACTCGGGTGAAAAACTGTTTTTT.

The rearrangement joins TRBV6-5 to TRBJ2-7, with D unclear. Trimming removed 0 bases at V and 4 bases at J, with 13 bases between. The CDR3 runs 15 residues. Germline-derived CDR1 and CDR2 are MNHEY and SVGAGI. The CDR3 DNA is TGTGCCAGCAGTTACTCGACTGGGTATGCGTACGAGCAGTACTTC. Translated, it gives CASSYSTGYAYEQYF.

This clone was found once. The CDR3 region is CASRLQGGSTGELFF. The CDR3 nucleotides are TGTGCCAGCAGATTACAGGGGGGCAGCACCGGGGAGCTGTTTTTT. V gene TRBV6-4 combines with J gene TRBJ2-2; 8 bases match TRBD1. This CDR3 has 15 residues. V lost 6 bases to trimming and J lost 4 bases; unmatched junction nucleotides: 7. In germline, CDR1 is MRHNA, CDR2 SNTAGT.

V and J are TRBV9 and TRBJ2-3; 9 bases fit TRBD2. Germline lookup yields CDR1 SGDLS and CDR2 YYNGEE. CDR3 size: 16 residues. V dropped 4 bases and J dropped 0; count of bases not matched to a gene: 6. CDR3 region: CASSSRLAESTDTQYF. The CDR3 nucleotides read TGTGCCAGCAGCTCCCGACTAGCGGAAAGCACAGATACGCAGTATTTT.

This clone was found a few times. The V and J genes are TRBV19 and TRBJ1-5; a weak D match, TRBD1 (6 bases). Per the germline V gene, CDR1 is LNHDA and CDR2 is SQIVND (reference sequence). There are 13 residues in the CDR3. The V gene lost 0 bases and the J gene lost 7 bases, with 7 bases spanning the gap. The CDR3 loop is CASSIETGQPQHF. The DNA for the CDR3 is TGTGCCAGTAGTATAGAGACAGGCCAGCCCCAGCATTTT.

The V and J genes are TRBV27 and TRBJ2-1; the D gene is possibly TRBD2 (6 bases). The V gene lost 4 bases and the J gene lost 9 bases, with 13 bases spanning the gap. The germline V gene has CDR1 MNHEY and CDR2 SMNVEV (reference sequence). The CDR3 extends over 13 amino acids. CDR3 amino acids: CASSSQQGGEQFF. In DNA, the CDR3 is TGTGCCAGCAGTTCACAGCAGGGAGGTGAGCAGTTCTTC.

The gene calls are TRBV5-6 and TRBJ2-7; 7 bases map to TRBD2. This CDR3 contains 14 residues. V was clipped by 4 bases and J by 0 bases; unmatched bases: 4. In germline, CDR1 is SGHDT, CDR2 YYEEEE. In DNA, the CDR3 is TGTGCCAGCAGCAAGCGGGAAGCCTCCTACGAGCAGTACTTC. Amino acids: CASSKREASYEQYF.

This rearrangement joins TRBV4-1 to TRBJ2-3; D remains unclear. V lost 1 base, J lost 6 bases, and 5 bases lay in between. CDR1 and CDR2 from the germline V gene are MGHRA and YSYEKL. The CDR3 is 12 residues long. The CDR3 spells CASSQVLDTQYF. For the CDR3, the DNA is TGCGCCAGCAGCCAAGTATTGGATACGCAGTATTTT.

The chain joins TRBV7-9 to TRBJ2-1, with D unclear. Germline V gives CDR1 SEHNR, CDR2 FQNEAQ (reference sequence). CDR3 length: 12 residues. With 11 bases removed from V and 6 bases from J, the gap between germline ends came to 14 bases. CDR3 amino acids: CACVLNSNEQFF. The CDR3 DNA sequence: TGTGCCTGCGTTCTAAATTCCAATGAGCAGTTCTTC.

This clone has just a few counts. The chain couples TRBV5-1 to TRBJ1-1; D remains ambiguous. V lost 0 bases, J lost 0 bases, and 6 bases lay in between. The CDR3 sequence is 14 residues long. Looked up from germline, CDR1 is SGHRS and CDR2 is YFSETQ. CDR3 coding DNA: TGCGCCAGCAGCTTGGAGACTGTGAACACTGAAGCTTTCTTT. This translates into CASSLETVNTEAFF.

The chain combines TRBV4-1 with TRBJ2-7; 9 nucleotides agree with TRBD2. V was clipped by 7 bases and J by 6 bases; unmatched bases: 10. CDR3 size: 14 residues. Germline values: CDR1 MGHRA, CDR2 YSYEKL. The CDR3 sequence is CASTLAGVTGEQYF. DNA for the CDR3: TGCGCCAGCACCTTAGCGGGAGTAACTGGCGAGCAGTACTTC.

The rearrangement joins TRBV2 to TRBJ1-1; D remains unclear. CDR1 SNHLY and CDR2 FYNNEI come from the germline V gene. The CDR3 length is 12 residues. Between the trimmed V and J ends, which lost 6 bases and 10 bases, there was a span of 15 bases. Written as DNA, the CDR3 is TGTGCCAGCAGAGATACCCTCGCGGCAGCTTTCTTT. It codes for CASRDTLAAAFF. Full variable domain (rest looked up from reference TRBV2 and TRBJ1-1): EPEVTQTPSHQVTQMGQEVILRCVPISNHLYFYWYRQILGQKVEFLVSFYNNEISEKSEIFDDQFSVERPDGSNFTLKIRSTKLEDSAMYFCASRDTLAAAFFGQGTRLTVV.

The V call is TRBV9, the J call TRBJ2-3; 9 bases agree with TRBD2. The junction had 17 bases not matched to a gene; V was cut back by 3 bases and J by 6 bases. The germline V gene encodes CDR1 SGDLS and CDR2 YYNGEE. The CDR3 extends over 18 amino acids. Here the CDR3 reads CASSARGGGLGKTDTQYF. The CDR3 DNA reads as TGTGCCAGCAGCGCGCGGGGGGGTGGTCTTGGTAAGACCGATACGCAGTATTTT.

V is TRBV18 and J is TRBJ2-5, with 7 bases identical to TRBD2. V lost 0 bases, J lost 1 base, and 2 bases stayed unmatched. This CDR3 has 15 residues. Germline CDR1 KGHSH, CDR2 LQKENI. The CDR3 protein is CASSPPSGGQETQYF. CDR3 DNA sequence: TGTGCCAGCTCACCACCGTCGGGGGGCCAAGAGACCCAGTACTTC.